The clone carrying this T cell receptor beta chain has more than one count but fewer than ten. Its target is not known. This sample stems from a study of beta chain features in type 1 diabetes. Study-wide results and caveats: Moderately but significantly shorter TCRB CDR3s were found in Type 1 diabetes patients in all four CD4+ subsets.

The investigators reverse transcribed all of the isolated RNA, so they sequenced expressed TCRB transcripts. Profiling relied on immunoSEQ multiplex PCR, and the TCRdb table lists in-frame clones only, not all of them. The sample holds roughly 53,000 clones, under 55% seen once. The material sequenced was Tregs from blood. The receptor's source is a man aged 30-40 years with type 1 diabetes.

The DNA for the CDR3 is TGTGCCAGCAGCCAAGGGTCTAGCGGGAACAATGAGCAGTTCTTC. Residues: CASSQGSSGNNEQFF. This chain joins TRBV4-2 and TRBJ2-1, with TRBD2 identical over 9 bases. Germline assignment: CDR1 LGHNA and CDR2 YNFKEQ. This CDR3 contains 15 residues. J gave up 5 bases and V 1 base, and 3 bases lay outside the gene matches.